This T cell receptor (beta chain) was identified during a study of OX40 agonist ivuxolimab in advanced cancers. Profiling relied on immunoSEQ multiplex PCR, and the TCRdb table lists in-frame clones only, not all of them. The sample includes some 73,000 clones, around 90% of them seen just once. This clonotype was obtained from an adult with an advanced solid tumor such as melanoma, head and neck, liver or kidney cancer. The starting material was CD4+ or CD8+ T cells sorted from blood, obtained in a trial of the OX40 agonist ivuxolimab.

This CDR3 reads CASSRAGVAGQQYF. The CDR3 bases are TGTGCCAGCAGTAGAGCGGGAGTGGCCGGCCAGCAGTACTTC. The J gene is TRBJ2-7, the V gene TRBV14; 8 bases line up with TRBD2. With 6 bases clipped from V and 8 bases from J, the junction kept 12 bases outside the gene matches. The CDR3 is made up of 14 amino acids. Looked up from germline, CDR1 is SGHDN and CDR2 is FVKESK.